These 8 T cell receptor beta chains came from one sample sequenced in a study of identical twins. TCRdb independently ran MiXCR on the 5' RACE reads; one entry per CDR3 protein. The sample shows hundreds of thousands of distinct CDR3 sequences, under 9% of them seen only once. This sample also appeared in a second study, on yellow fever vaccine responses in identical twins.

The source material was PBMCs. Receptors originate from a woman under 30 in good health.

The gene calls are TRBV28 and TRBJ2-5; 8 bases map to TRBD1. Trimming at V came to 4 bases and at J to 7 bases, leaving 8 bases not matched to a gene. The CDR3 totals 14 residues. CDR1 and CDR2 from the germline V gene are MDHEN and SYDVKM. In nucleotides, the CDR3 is TGTGCCAGCAGTTCCAGGGGGCCAGGGGGGACCCAGTACTTC. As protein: CASSSRGPGGTQYF.

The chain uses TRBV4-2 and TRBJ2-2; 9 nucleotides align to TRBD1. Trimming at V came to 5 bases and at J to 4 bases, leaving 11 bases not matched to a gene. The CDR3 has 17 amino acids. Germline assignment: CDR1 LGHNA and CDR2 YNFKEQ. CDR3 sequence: CASSRGYRGQVTGELFF. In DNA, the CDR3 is TGTGCCAGCAGCAGGGGTTACAGGGGGCAGGTCACCGGGGAGCTGTTTTTT.

In nucleotides, the CDR3 is TGTGCCAGCAGCGTAGTACCCGGGGTACTACGCGAGCAGTACTTC. It translates to CASSVVPGVLREQYF. This chain joins TRBV9 and TRBJ2-7; D is perhaps TRBD2 (5 bases). Germline V gene data show CDR1 as SGDLS and CDR2 as YYNGEE. The ends were cut back, 0 bases at V and 6 bases at J, with 16 bases in the middle. The CDR3 consists of 15 residues.

In DNA form, the CDR3 reads TGTGCCTGTAATCCCCCACTAGCCCCCACAGATACGCAGTATTTT. Protein: CACNPPLAPTDTQYF. V is TRBV30 and J is TRBJ2-3; D possibly corresponds to TRBD2 (6 bases). Per the germline V gene, CDR1 is GTSNPN and CDR2 is SVGIG (reference sequence). This CDR3 region has 15 residues. Trimming took 6 bases from V and 2 from J, leaving 18 bases between them.

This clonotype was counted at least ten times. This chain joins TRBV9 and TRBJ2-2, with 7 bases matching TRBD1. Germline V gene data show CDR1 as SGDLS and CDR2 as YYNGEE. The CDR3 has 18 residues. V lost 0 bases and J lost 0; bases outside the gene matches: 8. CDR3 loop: CASSVATWQGANTGELFF. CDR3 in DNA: TGTGCCAGCAGCGTAGCTACGTGGCAGGGGGCGAACACCGGGGAGCTGTTTTTT. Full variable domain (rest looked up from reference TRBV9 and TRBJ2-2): DSGVTQTPKHLITATGQRVTLRCSPRSGDLSVYWYQQSLDQGLQFLIQYYNGEERAKGNILERFSAQQFPDLHSELNLSSLELGDSALYFCASSVATWQGANTGELFFGEGSRLTVL.

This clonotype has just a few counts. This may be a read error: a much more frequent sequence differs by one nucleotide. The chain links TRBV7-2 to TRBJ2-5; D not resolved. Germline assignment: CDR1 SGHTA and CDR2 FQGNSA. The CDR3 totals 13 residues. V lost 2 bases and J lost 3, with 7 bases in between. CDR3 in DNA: TGTGCCAGCAGCTTATGGCAGGAAGAGACCCAGTACTTC. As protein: CASSLWQEETQYF.

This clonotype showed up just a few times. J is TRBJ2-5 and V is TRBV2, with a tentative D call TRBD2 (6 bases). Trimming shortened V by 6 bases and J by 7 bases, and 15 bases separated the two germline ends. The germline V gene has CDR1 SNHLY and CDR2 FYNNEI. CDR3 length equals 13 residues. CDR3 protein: CASRGLLGGTQYF. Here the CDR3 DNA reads TGTGCCAGCAGGGGACTGCTAGGTGGGACCCAGTACTTC.

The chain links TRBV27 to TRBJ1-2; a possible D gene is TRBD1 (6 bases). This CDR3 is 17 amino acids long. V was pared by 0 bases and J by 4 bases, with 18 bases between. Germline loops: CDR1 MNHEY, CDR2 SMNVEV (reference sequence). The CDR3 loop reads CASSLSPGEGGIYGYTF. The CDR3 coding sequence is TGTGCCAGCAGTTTATCTCCTGGGGAGGGGGGCATCTATGGCTACACCTTC.